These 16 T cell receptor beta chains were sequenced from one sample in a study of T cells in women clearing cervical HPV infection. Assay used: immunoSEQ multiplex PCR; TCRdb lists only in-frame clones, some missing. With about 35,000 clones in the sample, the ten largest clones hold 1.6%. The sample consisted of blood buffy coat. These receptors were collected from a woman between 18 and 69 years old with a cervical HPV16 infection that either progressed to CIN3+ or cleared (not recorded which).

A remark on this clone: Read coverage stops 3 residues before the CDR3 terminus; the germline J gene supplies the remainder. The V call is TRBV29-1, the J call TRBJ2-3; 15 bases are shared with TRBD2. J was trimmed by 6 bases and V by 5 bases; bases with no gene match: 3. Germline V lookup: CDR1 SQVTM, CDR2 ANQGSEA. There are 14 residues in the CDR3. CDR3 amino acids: CSVSGTSGGDTQYF. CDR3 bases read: TGCAGCGTTTCGGGGACTAGCGGGGGGGATACG.

Partial CDR3 DNA: TGTGCCAGCAGCTTAGGGAGGGGGCAA. Its protein is CASSLGRGQ. The entire CDR3 protein is CASSLGRGQAFF. The J gene is TRBJ1-1, the V gene TRBV7-2; 7 bases align to TRBD1. The missing CDR3 end, 3 residues past where the read stops, is filled in from the germline J gene. CDR1 and CDR2 (germline): SGHTA, FQGNSA. The CDR3 covers 12 residues. Using reference TRBV7-2 and TRBJ1-1 for the parts outside the CDR3, the full variable domain is GAGVSQSPSNKVTEKGKDVELRCDPISGHTALYWYRQSLGQGLEFLIYFQGNSAPDKSGLPSDRFSAERTGGSVSTLTIQRTQQEDSAVYLCASSLGRGQAFFGQGTRLTVV.

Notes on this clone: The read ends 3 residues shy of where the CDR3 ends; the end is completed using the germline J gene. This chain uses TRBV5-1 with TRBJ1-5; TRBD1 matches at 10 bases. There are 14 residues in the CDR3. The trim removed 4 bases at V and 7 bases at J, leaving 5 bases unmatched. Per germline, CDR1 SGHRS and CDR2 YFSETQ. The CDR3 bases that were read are TGCGCCAGCAGCCTTGGGACAGGGGAACAGCCC. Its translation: CASSLGTGEQP. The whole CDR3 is CASSLGTGEQPQHF. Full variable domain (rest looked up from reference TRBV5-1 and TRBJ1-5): KAGVTQTPRYLIKTRGQQVTLSCSPISGHRSVSWYQQTPGQGLQFLFEYFSETQRNKGNFPGRFSGRQFSNSRSEMNVSTLELGDSALYLCASSLGTGEQPQHFGDGTRLSIL.

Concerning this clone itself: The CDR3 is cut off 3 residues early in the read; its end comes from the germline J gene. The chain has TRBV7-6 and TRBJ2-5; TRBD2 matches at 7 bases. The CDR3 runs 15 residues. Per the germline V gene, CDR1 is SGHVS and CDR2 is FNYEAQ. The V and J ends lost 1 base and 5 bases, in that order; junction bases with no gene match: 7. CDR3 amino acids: CASSLGDYGGETQYF. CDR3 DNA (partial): TGTGCCAGCAGCTTAGGGGACTACGGTGGGGAGACC.

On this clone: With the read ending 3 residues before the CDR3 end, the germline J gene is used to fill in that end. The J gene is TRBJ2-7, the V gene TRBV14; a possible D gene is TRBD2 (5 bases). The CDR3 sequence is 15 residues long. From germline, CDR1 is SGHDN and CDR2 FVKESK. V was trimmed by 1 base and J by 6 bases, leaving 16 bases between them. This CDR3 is CASSQVMGTGSEQYF. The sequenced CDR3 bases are TGTGCCAGCAGCCAAGTAATGGGAACGGGGAGCGAG. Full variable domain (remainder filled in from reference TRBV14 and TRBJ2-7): EAGVTQFPSHSVIEKGQTVTLRCDPISGHDNLYWYRRVMGKEIKFLLHFVKESKQDESGMPNNRFLAERTGGTYSTLKVQPAELEDSGVYFCASSQVMGTGSEQYFGPGTRLTVT.

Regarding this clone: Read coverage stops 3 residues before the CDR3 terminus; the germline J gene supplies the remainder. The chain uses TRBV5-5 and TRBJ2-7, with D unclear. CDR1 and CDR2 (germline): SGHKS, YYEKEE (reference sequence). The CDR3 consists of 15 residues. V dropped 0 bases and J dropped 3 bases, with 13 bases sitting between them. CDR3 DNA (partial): TGTGCCAGCAGCTTGGTCGTTTCTAGTTTCTACGAG. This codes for CASSLVVSSFYE. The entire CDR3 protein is CASSLVVSSFYEQYF.

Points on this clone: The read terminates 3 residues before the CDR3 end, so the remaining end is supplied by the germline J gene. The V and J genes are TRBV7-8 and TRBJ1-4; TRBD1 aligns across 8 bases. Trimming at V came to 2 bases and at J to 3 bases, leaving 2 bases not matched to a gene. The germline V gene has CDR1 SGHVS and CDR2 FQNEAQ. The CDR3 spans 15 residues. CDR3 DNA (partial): TGTGCCAGCAGCTTAAGGACAGGGCCTAATGAAAAA. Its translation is CASSLRTGPNEK. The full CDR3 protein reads CASSLRTGPNEKLFF.

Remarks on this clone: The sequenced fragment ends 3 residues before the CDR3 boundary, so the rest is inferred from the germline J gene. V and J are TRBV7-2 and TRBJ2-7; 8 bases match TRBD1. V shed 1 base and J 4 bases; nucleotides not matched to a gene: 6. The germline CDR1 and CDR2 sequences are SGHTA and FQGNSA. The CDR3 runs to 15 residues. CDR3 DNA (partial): TGTGCCAGCAGCTTAGTCACAGGGGGGACTTACGAG. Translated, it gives CASSLVTGGTYE. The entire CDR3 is CASSLVTGGTYEQYF.

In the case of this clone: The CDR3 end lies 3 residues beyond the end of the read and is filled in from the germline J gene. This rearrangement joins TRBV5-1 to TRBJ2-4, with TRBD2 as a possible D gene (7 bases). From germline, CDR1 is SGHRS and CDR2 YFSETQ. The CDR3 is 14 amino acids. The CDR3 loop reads CASSLGGGKETQYF. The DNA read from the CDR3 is TGCGCCAGCAGCTTAGGGGGGGGGAAAGAGACT.

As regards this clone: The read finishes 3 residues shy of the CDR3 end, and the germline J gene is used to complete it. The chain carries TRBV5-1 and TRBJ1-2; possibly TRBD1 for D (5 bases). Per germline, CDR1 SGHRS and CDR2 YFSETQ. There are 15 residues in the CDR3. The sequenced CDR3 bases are TGCGCCAGCAGCCCAGGTTGGGCGGACACCGAAGTC. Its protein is CASSPGWADTEV. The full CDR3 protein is CASSPGWADTEVYTF. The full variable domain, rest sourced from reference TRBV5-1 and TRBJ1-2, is KAGVTQTPRYLIKTRGQQVTLSCSPISGHRSVSWYQQTPGQGLQFLFEYFSETQRNKGNFPGRFSGRQFSNSRSEMNVSTLELGDSALYLCASSPGWADTEVYTFGSGTRLTVV.

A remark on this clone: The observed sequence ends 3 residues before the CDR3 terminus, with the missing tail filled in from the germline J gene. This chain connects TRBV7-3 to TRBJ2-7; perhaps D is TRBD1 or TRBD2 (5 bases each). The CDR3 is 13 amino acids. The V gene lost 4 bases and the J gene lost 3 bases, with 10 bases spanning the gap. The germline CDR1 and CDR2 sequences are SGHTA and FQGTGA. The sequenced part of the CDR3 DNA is TGTGCCAGCAGCTCAGGGAGCAGCTACGAG. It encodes CASSSGSSYE. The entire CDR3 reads CASSSGSSYEQYF.

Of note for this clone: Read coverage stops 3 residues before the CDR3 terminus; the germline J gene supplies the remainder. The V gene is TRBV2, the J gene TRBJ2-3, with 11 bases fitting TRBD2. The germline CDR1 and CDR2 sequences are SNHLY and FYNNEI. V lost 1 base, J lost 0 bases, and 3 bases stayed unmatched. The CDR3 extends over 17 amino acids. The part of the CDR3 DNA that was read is TGTGCCAGCAGTGAAGGGAGGACTAGCGGGAGCACAGATACG. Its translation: CASSEGRTSGSTDT. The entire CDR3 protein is CASSEGRTSGSTDTQYF.

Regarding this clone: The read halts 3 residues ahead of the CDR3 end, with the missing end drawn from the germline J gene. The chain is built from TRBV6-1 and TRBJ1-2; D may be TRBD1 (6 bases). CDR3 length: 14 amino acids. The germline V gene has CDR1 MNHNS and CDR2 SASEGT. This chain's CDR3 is CASSVGADQETYTF. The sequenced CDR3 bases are TGTGCCAGCAGTGTGGGGGCGGACCAAGAGACC.

CDR3 DNA (partial): TGTGCCAGCAGCCAAGATATAGTCTTTTACGAG. This encodes CASSQDIVFYE. The CDR3 reads in full as CASSQDIVFYEQYF. The chain has TRBV14 and TRBJ2-7; no clear D. The read falls 3 residues short of the CDR3 end, and the missing part is taken from the germline J gene. CDR1 and CDR2 (germline): SGHDN, FVKESK. V dropped 0 bases and J dropped 4 bases, with 10 bases sitting between them. The CDR3 runs to 14 residues.

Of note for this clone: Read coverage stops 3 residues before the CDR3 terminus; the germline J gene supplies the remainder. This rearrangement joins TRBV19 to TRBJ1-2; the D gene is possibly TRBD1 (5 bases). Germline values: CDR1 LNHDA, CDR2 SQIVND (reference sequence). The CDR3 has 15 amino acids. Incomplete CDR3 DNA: TGTGCCAGTAGTACGGGGGGGACTTACACAGATACC. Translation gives CASSTGGTYTDT. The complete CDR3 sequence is CASSTGGTYTDTYTF.

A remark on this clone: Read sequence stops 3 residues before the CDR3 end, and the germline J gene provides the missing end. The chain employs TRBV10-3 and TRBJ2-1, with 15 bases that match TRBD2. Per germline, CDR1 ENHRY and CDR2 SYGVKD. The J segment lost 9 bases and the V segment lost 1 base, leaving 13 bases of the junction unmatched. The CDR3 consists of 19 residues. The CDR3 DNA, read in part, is TGTGCCATCAGTGAGTTAGATATCTGGACTAGCGGGGGGGCCGGTGAG. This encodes CAISELDIWTSGGAGE. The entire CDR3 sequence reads CAISELDIWTSGGAGEQFF.